The 27 T cell receptor beta chains below were found in one sample sequenced in a study of human T cells and chemical hapten exposure. Described time point: patch test 1, 2 weeks after DPC sensitization. Noted treatment: therapeutic diphenylcyclopropenone sensitization with weekly scalp DPC. Total RNA came from unfractionated whole blood. TCRdb analysed the RACE reads with MiXCR anew, one entry per CDR3 protein. The sample records roughly 50,000 distinct CDR3 sequences, 11% being singletons. Source: whole blood, taken in connection with sensitization to the hapten diphenylcyclopropenone (DPC). The receptors derive from a woman aged 40 to 50 with alopecia areata. Some clones in this sample may be carry-over from other donors' samples.

In its sample, this clonotype was seen many times. J is TRBJ2-6 and V is TRBV7-6; D is perhaps TRBD1 or TRBD2 (6 bases each). CDR3 length equals 15 residues. The germline V gene encodes CDR1 SGHVS and CDR2 FNYEAQ. Trimming took off 6 bases at V and 3 bases at J, with 12 bases between the two ends. Here the CDR3 DNA reads TGTGCCAGCAGTATAGGGGGGATTGGGGCCAACGTCCTGACTTTC. It codes for CASSIGGIGANVLTF.

Regarding this clonotype: One junction end disagrees with the germline gene, perhaps due to a read error. The chain carries TRBV4-1 and TRBJ2-4; 7 bases line up with TRBD2. CDR3 length equals 15 residues. In germline, CDR1 is MGHRA, CDR2 YSYEKL. In nucleotides, the CDR3 is TGCGCCAGCAGCCAAGTTTATGCGGCGGGAGAGGTCAGGGACTTC. Protein: CASSQVYAAGEVRDF.

This clonotype has at least ten counts. This chain's CDR3 is CAIRRPAKETEAFF. In nucleotides, the CDR3 is TGTGCCATCCGACGCCCCGCGAAGGAGACTGAAGCTTTCTTT. The chain links TRBV28 to TRBJ1-1; D gene ambiguous. CDR1 MDHEN and CDR2 SYDVKM come from the germline V gene. Trimming cost V 10 bases and J 5 bases, with 20 bases left between them. CDR3 size: 14 residues.

This clonotype was seen many times. The chain employs TRBV6-5 and TRBJ2-2; 9 nucleotides match TRBD2. The CDR3 covers 16 residues. Germline V gene lookup returns CDR1 MNHEY and CDR2 SVGAGI. J gave up 2 bases and V 6 bases, and 7 bases lay outside the gene matches. CDR3 in amino acids: CASSPRLAGNTGELFF. The CDR3 bases are TGTGCCAGCAGCCCCCGCCTAGCGGGAAACACCGGGGAGCTGTTTTTT.

To note about this clonotype: A clone one base away is much larger, so this may be a read error. V usage is TRBV6-6 and J usage is TRBJ2-1; D is uncertain. Germline CDR1 reads MNHNY; CDR2 reads SVGAGI (reference sequence). The CDR3 covers 13 residues. The V and J ends lost 4 bases and 6 bases respectively, with 10 bases between them. CDR3 protein: CASSSQNCNEQFF. The CDR3 DNA reads TGTGCCAGCAGTTCGCAGAATTGCAATGAGCAGTTCTTC.

This clonotype was counted only a few times. The chain uses TRBV6-2 or TRBV6-3 and TRBJ2-2; the D is unclear. From germline, CDR1 is MNHEY and CDR2 SVGEGT. Trimming shortened V by 7 bases and J by 3 bases, and 9 bases separated the two germline ends. The CDR3 covers 13 residues. Written as DNA, the CDR3 is TGTGCCAGCACCATTCCTTACACCGGGGAGCTGTTTTTT. Amino acids: CASTIPYTGELFF.

V is TRBV3-1 and J is TRBJ2-5; D is undetermined. Looked up from germline, CDR1 is LGHDT and CDR2 is YNNKEL (reference sequence). The ends were cut back, 0 bases at V and 5 bases at J, with 13 bases in the middle. The CDR3 has 15 residues. The CDR3: CASSQDQIGVETQYF. CDR3 nucleotide sequence: TGTGCCAGCAGCCAAGATCAGATTGGAGTGGAGACCCAGTACTTC.

This clonotype came up a few times. This chain uses TRBV6-1 with TRBJ2-5; D is perhaps TRBD1 (5 bases). Trimming took 2 bases from V and 1 from J, leaving 11 bases between them. The germline V gene encodes CDR1 MNHNS and CDR2 SASEGT. This CDR3 region has 15 residues. The CDR3 DNA reads TGTGCCAGCAGTGAACATTCAGGGATCCAAGAGACCCAGTACTTC. It encodes CASSEHSGIQETQYF.

This clonotype was detected many times. This chain connects TRBV24-1 to TRBJ2-3; D gene unclear. Germline V gene lookup returns CDR1 KGHDR and CDR2 SFDVKD. The V gene lost 6 bases and the J gene lost 1 base, with 10 bases spanning the gap. CDR3 length: 14 residues. Here the CDR3 reads CATSTPDRTDTQYF. In DNA form, the CDR3 reads TGTGCCACCAGTACCCCCGATCGCACAGATACGCAGTATTTT.

This clonotype was observed at least ten times. The chain combines TRBV18 with TRBJ1-1, with a weak D call TRBD1 (6 bases). Per germline, CDR1 KGHSH and CDR2 LQKENI. The CDR3 loop spans 16 amino acids. Trimming shortened V by 1 base and J by 2 bases, and 14 bases separated the two germline ends. The CDR3 coding sequence is TGTGCCAGCTCACCACGGATCGGGGGGCTCAACACTGAAGCTTTCTTT. This gives the protein CASSPRIGGLNTEAFF.

The rearrangement uses TRBV28 and TRBJ2-7; D assignment may be TRBD1 or TRBD2 (5 bases each). This CDR3 spans 14 amino acids. Germline CDR1 reads MDHEN; CDR2 reads SYDVKM. Trimming took 6 bases from V and 0 from J, leaving 12 bases between them. CDR3 sequence reads: CASRGAGSSYEQYF. DNA for the CDR3: TGTGCCAGCAGGGGCGCAGGGAGCTCCTACGAGCAGTACTTC.

Only a few counts were recorded for this clonotype. V is TRBV24-1 and J is TRBJ2-1; tentatively, D is TRBD2 (5 bases). The germline V and J ends were trimmed by 3 bases and 12 bases, with 8 bases remaining between them. The germline V gene has CDR1 KGHDR and CDR2 SFDVKD. The CDR3 runs to 11 residues. Here the CDR3 reads CATSDPEGQFF. In nucleotides, the CDR3 is TGTGCCACCAGTGATCCCGAGGGGCAGTTCTTC.

The chain couples TRBV3-1 to TRBJ2-1; possibly TRBD1 for D (6 bases). This CDR3 has 13 amino acids. Germline-derived CDR1 and CDR2 are LGHDT and YNNKEL (reference sequence). V lost 4 bases to trimming and J lost 4 bases, with 8 bases between them. CDR3 amino acids: CASSRQEYNEQFF. CDR3 nucleotides: TGTGCCAGCAGCCGACAGGAGTACAATGAGCAGTTCTTC.

The V call is TRBV5-6, the J call TRBJ1-5, with 7 positions matching TRBD1. The CDR3 has 17 residues. After removal of 4 bases from V and 1 base from J, the junction contained 11 bases not matched to a gene. Germline loops: CDR1 SGHDT, CDR2 YYEEEE. The CDR3 DNA is TGTGCCAGCAGCGATTCCAGGGGGGGTAGAAGCAATCAGCCCCAGCATTTT. Its translation is CASSDSRGGRSNQPQHF.

The chain uses TRBV3-1 and TRBJ2-3, with 8 nucleotides matching TRBD1. The CDR3 is 13 residues long. Germline V lookup: CDR1 LGHDT, CDR2 YNNKEL (reference sequence). The junction had 5 bases not matched to a gene; V was cut back by 8 bases and J by 4 bases. The CDR3 is CASHPGGPDTQYF. The CDR3 DNA sequence: TGTGCCAGCCACCCAGGGGGCCCAGATACGCAGTATTTT.

This clonotype was seen at least ten times. This chain links TRBV11-2 with TRBJ2-1; unclear D gene. The CDR3 totals 14 residues. Germline CDR1 reads SGHAT; CDR2 reads FQNNGV. V lost 1 base to trimming and J lost 12 bases, with 16 bases between them. The CDR3 spells CASSLVAQSVGQFF. CDR3 DNA sequence: TGTGCCAGCAGCTTAGTGGCCCAAAGCGTCGGGCAGTTCTTC.

This rearrangement joins TRBV7-9 to TRBJ2-7, with D maybe TRBD2 (5 bases). The V end was cut by 2 bases, the J end by 6 bases, with 8 bases between. This CDR3 comprises 12 residues. Germline CDR1 is SEHNR and CDR2 is FQNEAQ (reference sequence). The CDR3 loop reads CASSLNGVEQYF. The CDR3 DNA reads TGTGCCAGCAGCTTAAACGGGGTCGAGCAGTACTTC.

This clonotype occurred many times. The V call is TRBV19, the J call TRBJ1-4; no firm D call. This CDR3 region has 16 residues. CDR1 is LNHDA and CDR2 is SQIVND in the germline V gene (reference sequence). Trimming took off 5 bases at V and 3 bases at J, with 16 bases between the two ends. CDR3 sequence reads: CASSAPRAAANEKLFF. The CDR3 DNA is TGTGCCAGTAGTGCACCCCGGGCAGCGGCTAATGAAAAACTGTTTTTT.

With regard to this clonotype: With a much larger clone just one base away, this may be a read error. V gene TRBV11-2 combines with J gene TRBJ1-2; 7 nucleotides line up with TRBD1. J was trimmed by 8 bases and V by 4 bases; bases with no gene match: 7. The CDR3 totals 13 residues. Germline CDR1 is SGHAT and CDR2 is FQNNGV. In DNA, the CDR3 is TGTGCCAGCAGCTCGACAGGGAATCGAGGCTACACCTTC. Translated, it gives CASSSTGNRGYTF. The full variable domain, in which reference TRBV11-2 and TRBJ1-2 provide the parts outside the CDR3, is EAGVAQSPRYKIIEKRQSVAFWCNPISGHATLYWYQQILGQGPKLLIQFQNNGVVDDSQLPKDRFSAERLKGVDSTLKIQPAKLEDSAVYLCASSSTGNRGYTFGSGTRLTVV.

This clonotype was seen many times. The chain's CDR3 is CASSLPGTPYNEQFF. CDR3 bases: TGTGCCAGCAGTCTCCCCGGGACTCCATACAATGAGCAGTTCTTC. The gene calls are TRBV12-3 or TRBV12-4 and TRBJ2-1; D might be TRBD2 (6 bases). V was clipped by 5 bases and J by 4 bases, with 15 bases between them. The CDR3 consists of 15 residues.

This clonotype occurred many times. The chain couples TRBV20-1 to TRBJ2-3; 7 bases line up with TRBD2. V trimming: 1 base; J trimming: 3 bases; junction bases outside the gene matches: 4. This CDR3 contains 14 residues. CDR1 is DFQATT, CDR2 SNEGSKA, per germline (reference sequence). DNA for the CDR3: TGCAGTGCTAGAGGCTGGGGAGGGACAGATACGCAGTATTTT. Its protein product is CSARGWGGTDTQYF.

This clonotype was found many times. This chain joins TRBV28 and TRBJ2-3, with TRBD2 matching over 7 bases. The junction had 3 bases not matched to a gene; V was cut back by 9 bases and J by 0 bases. Per germline, CDR1 MDHEN and CDR2 SYDVKM. The CDR3 extends over 13 amino acids. DNA for the CDR3: TGTGCCAGTATGCGGGGGAGCACAGATACGCAGTATTTT. This codes for CASMRGSTDTQYF.

The J gene is TRBJ1-1, the V gene TRBV7-9; D remains unclear. Germline-derived CDR1 and CDR2 are SEHNR and FQNEAQ (reference sequence). The CDR3 has 14 residues. The ends were cut back, 2 bases at V and 2 bases at J, with 9 bases in the middle. The chain's CDR3 is CASSLYGDNTEAFF. CDR3 DNA sequence: TGTGCCAGCAGCTTATATGGAGATAACACTGAAGCTTTCTTT.

As regards this clonotype: A read error may explain this, as a much larger clone is one base away. V usage is TRBV2 and J usage is TRBJ2-5, with 15 bases lining up with TRBD2. Germline V gene sequence: CDR1 SNHLY, CDR2 FYNNEI. This CDR3 region has 17 residues. Losses at the gene ends were 7 bases for V and 5 bases for J; bases not matched to a gene: 11. In DNA, the CDR3 is TGTGCCAGCACGAGGACTAGCGGGGGGGCCGTCGGTGAGACCCAGTACTTC. Protein product: CASTRTSGGAVGETQYF.

A note on this clonotype: An end of the junction differs from the germline gene, which may be a read error. The chain uses TRBV7-6 and TRBJ2-5; 9 bases are shared with TRBD2. Per the germline V gene, CDR1 is SGHVS and CDR2 is FNYEAQ. The CDR3 extends over 15 amino acids. DNA of the CDR3: TGTGCCAGCAGCTTAGGACTAGCGGCCCAAGTGACCCAGTACTTC. This codes for CASSLGLAAQVTQYF. The full variable domain, rest sourced from reference TRBV7-6 and TRBJ2-5, is GAGVSQSPRYKVTKRGQDVALRCDPISGHVSLYWYRQALGQGPEFLTYFNYEAQQDKSGLPNDRFSAERPEGSISTLTIQRTEQRDSAMYRCASSLGLAAQVTQYFGPGTRLLVL.

The table lists this clonotype with many counts. The rearrangement joins TRBV18 to TRBJ1-5; weak D call: TRBD1 (5 bases). The CDR3 totals 15 residues. Trimming cost V 0 bases and J 5 bases, with 11 bases left between them. Per the germline V gene, CDR1 is KGHSH and CDR2 is LQKENI. The DNA of the CDR3 is TGTGCCAGCTCACCACCGGCAGGGCGGCATCAGCCCCAGCATTTT. It codes for CASSPPAGRHQPQHF.

This clonotype was found many times. V and J are TRBV4-1 and TRBJ2-6; 9 positions agree with TRBD1. Trimming removed 5 bases from V and 0 bases from J; junction bases left unmatched: 8. CDR3 length equals 18 residues. Germline-derived CDR1 and CDR2 are MGHRA and YSYEKL. DNA of the CDR3: TGCGCCAGCAGCGCTTGGGACAGGGCTAGCTCTGGGGCCAACGTCCTGACTTTC. Protein product: CASSAWDRASSGANVLTF.